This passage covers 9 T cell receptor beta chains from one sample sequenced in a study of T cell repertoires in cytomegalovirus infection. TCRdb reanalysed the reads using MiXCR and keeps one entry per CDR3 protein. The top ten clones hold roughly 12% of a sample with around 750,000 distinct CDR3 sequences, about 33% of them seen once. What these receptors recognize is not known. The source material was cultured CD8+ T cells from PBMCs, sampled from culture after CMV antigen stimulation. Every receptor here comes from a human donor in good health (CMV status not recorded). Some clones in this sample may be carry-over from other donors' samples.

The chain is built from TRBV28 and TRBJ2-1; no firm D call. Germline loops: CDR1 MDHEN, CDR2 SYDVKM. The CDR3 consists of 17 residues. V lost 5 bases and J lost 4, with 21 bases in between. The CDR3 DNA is TGTGCCAGCAGTCTCCGAAGACCCGACTCTATATACAATGAGCAGTTCTTC. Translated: CASSLRRPDSIYNEQFF.

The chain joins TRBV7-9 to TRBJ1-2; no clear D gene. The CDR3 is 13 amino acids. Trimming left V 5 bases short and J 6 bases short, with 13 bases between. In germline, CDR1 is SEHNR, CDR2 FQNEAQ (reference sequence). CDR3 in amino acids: CASSPGELNGYTF. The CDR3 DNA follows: TGTGCCAGCAGCCCGGGAGAACTCAATGGCTACACCTTC.

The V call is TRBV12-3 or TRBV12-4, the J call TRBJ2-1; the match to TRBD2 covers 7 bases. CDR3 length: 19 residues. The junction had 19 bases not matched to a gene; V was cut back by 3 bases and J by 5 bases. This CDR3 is CASSFLVAGDTALDNEQFF. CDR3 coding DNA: TGTGCCAGCAGTTTTTTGGTTGCGGGAGACACTGCTCTTGACAATGAGCAGTTCTTC.

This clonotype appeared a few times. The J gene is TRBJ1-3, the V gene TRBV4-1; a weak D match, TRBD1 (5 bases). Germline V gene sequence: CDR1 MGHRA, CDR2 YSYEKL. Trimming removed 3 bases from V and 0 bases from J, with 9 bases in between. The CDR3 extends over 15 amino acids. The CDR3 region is CASSQYGASGNTIYF. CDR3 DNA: TGCGCCAGCAGCCAGTACGGGGCCTCTGGAAACACCATATATTTT.

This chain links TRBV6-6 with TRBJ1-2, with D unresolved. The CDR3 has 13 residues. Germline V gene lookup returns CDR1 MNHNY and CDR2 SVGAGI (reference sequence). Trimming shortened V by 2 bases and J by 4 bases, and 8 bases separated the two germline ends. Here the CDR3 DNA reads TGTGCCAGCAGTTACATGGGAGCCTATGGCTACACCTTC. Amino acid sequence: CASSYMGAYGYTF.

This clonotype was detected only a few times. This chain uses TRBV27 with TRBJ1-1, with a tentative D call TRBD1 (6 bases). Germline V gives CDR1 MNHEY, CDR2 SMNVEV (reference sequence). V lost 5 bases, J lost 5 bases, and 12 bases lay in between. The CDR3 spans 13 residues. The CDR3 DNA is TGTGCCAGCAGTATACGGGGGCATACTGAAGCTTTCTTT. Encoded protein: CASSIRGHTEAFF.

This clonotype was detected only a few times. This chain's CDR3 is CAIRADQGEAFF. The DNA for the CDR3 is TGTGCCATCAGAGCAGATCAGGGAGAAGCTTTCTTT. The V and J genes are TRBV10-3 and TRBJ1-1; possible D gene TRBD1, 5 bases. CDR1 ENHRY and CDR2 SYGVKD come from the germline V gene. Trimming left V 6 bases short and J 8 bases short, with 13 bases between. The CDR3 covers 12 residues.

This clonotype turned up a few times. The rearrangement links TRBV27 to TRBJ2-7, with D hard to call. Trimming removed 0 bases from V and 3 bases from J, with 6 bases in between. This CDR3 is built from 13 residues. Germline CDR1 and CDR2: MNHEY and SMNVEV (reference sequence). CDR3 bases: TGTGCCAGCAGTTTATCCTACAACTACGAGCAGTACTTC. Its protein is CASSLSYNYEQYF.

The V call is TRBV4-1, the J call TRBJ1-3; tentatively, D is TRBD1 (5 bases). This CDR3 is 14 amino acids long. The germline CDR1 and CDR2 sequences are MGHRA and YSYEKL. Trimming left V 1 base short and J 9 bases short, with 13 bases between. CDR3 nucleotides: TGCGCCAGCAGCCAAGGACGCCAGGGAGGCACCATATATTTT. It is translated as CASSQGRQGGTIYF.